The 32 T cell receptor beta chains below come from one sample, sequenced in a study of T cells and Merkel cell carcinoma outcomes. The assay was immunoSEQ multiplex PCR, and TCRdb's table has in-frame clones only and misses some. The table lists 1,400 or so clones, approximately 90% of them singletons. The sequencing input was tumor tissue from Merkel cell carcinoma. These receptors all stem from a human donor with Merkel cell carcinoma.

The rearrangement links TRBV4-1 to TRBJ1-5; no definite D call. The V gene lost 1 base and the J gene lost 9 bases, with 10 bases spanning the gap. The CDR3 is 13 amino acids. In germline, CDR1 is MGHRA, CDR2 YSYEKL. CDR3 nucleotides: TGCGCCAGCAGCCAAGGGCAAATCACGCCCCAGCATTTT. This encodes CASSQGQITPQHF.

V is TRBV6-5 and J is TRBJ1-1, with D unclear. This CDR3 contains 14 residues. CDR1 and CDR2 (germline): MNHEY, SVGAGI. V was clipped by 6 bases and J by 1 base, with 12 bases between them. CDR3 residues: CASRRITGNTEAFF. The CDR3 bases are TGTGCCAGCAGGCGAATAACGGGGAACACTGAAGCTTTCTTT.

The genes are TRBV7-8 and TRBJ2-1, with 10 bases lining up with TRBD2. Looked up from germline, CDR1 is SGHVS and CDR2 is FQNEAQ. The V and J ends lost 6 bases and 4 bases, in that order; junction bases with no gene match: 6. The CDR3 sequence is 15 residues long. This CDR3 is CASRPSGGGYNEQFF. In nucleotides, the CDR3 is TGTGCCAGCAGACCAAGCGGGGGGGGGTACAATGAGCAGTTCTTC.

Concerning this clone itself: One junction end does not reproduce the germline sequence, and a read error may be involved. The chain combines TRBV6-5 with TRBJ2-1; TRBD1 is a possible D gene (6 bases). This CDR3 is built from 14 residues. Looked up from germline, CDR1 is MNHEY and CDR2 is SVGAGI. DNA of the CDR3: TGTGCCAGCAGGGTGGACAGTATCGACAAGGAGCAGTTCTTC. Encoded protein: CASRVDSIDKEQFF.

The rearrangement uses TRBV10-3 and TRBJ2-5; D is unclear. V was pared by 3 bases and J by 3 bases, with 11 bases between. The CDR3 sequence is 14 residues long. The V gene's germline CDR1 is ENHRY and CDR2 SYGVKD. CDR3 sequence: CAISDSLAKETQYF. The CDR3 DNA reads TGTGCCATCAGTGATAGCCTGGCAAAAGAGACCCAGTACTTC.

The chain couples TRBV6-5 to TRBJ1-6; no reliable D call. This CDR3 has 16 amino acids. V was clipped by 4 bases and J by 0 bases, with 10 bases between them. CDR1 is MNHEY, CDR2 SVGAGI, per germline. This chain's CDR3 is CASSLTRGSYNSPLHF. CDR3 coding DNA: TGTGCCAGCAGTTTGACACGAGGCTCCTATAATTCACCCCTCCACTTT.

This clone was observed once. The chain employs TRBV18 and TRBJ2-7; 7 nucleotides agree with TRBD1. The CDR3 is 14 residues long. The V gene's germline CDR1 is KGHSH and CDR2 LQKENI. V gave up 5 bases and J gave up 0 bases; unmatched junction bases: 4. CDR3 sequence: CASSSGTDSYEQYF. In DNA, the CDR3 is TGTGCCAGCTCATCCGGGACAGACTCCTACGAGCAGTACTTC.

This chain links TRBV20-1 with TRBJ1-1, with D possibly being TRBD1 (5 bases). V lost 3 bases, J lost 8 bases, and 10 bases lay in between. CDR1 is DFQATT, CDR2 SNEGSKA, per germline (reference sequence). CDR3 length equals 11 residues. CDR3 protein: CSASKRDEAFF. As DNA, the CDR3 is TGCAGTGCTAGTAAACGGGACGAAGCTTTCTTT.

The chain is built from TRBV9 and TRBJ2-2; 8 bases align to TRBD2. This CDR3 is 16 amino acids long. In germline, CDR1 is SGDLS, CDR2 YYNGEE. The V and J ends lost 2 bases and 2 bases, in that order; junction bases with no gene match: 5. CDR3 region: CASSVQAGGNTGELFF. The CDR3, as DNA: TGTGCCAGCAGCGTCCAGGCGGGGGGAAACACCGGGGAGCTGTTTTTT.

The chain recombines TRBV6-5 with TRBJ1-6; 7 bases map to TRBD1. The CDR3 is 15 residues long. The junction had 8 bases not matched to a gene; V was cut back by 8 bases and J by 4 bases. The germline gives CDR1 MNHEY, CDR2 SVGAGI. The CDR3 nucleotides read TGTGCCAGCGCCGGGACAGAGGGTTATAATTCACCCCTCCACTTT. Translated: CASAGTEGYNSPLHF.

This sequence joins TRBV4-1 and TRBJ2-7; TRBD2 agrees at 12 bases. Trimming took 4 bases from V and 3 from J; bases not matched to a gene: 10. Looked up from germline, CDR1 is MGHRA and CDR2 is YSYEKL. The CDR3 extends over 17 amino acids. Here the CDR3 reads CASSPRLAGGIVYEQYF. The CDR3 region has the DNA TGCGCCAGCAGCCCCCGGCTAGCGGGGGGGATAGTCTACGAGCAGTACTTC.

The chain couples TRBV2 to TRBJ2-3, with D possibly called TRBD1 or TRBD2 (5 bases each). The CDR3 runs to 15 residues. Trimming removed 3 bases at V and 0 bases at J, with 10 bases between. Germline V gene sequence: CDR1 SNHLY, CDR2 FYNNEI. This chain's CDR3 is CASSDGDASTDTQYF. The CDR3 DNA sequence: TGTGCCAGCAGTGATGGGGACGCCAGCACAGATACGCAGTATTTT.

This clone was picked up a small number of times. This chain connects TRBV20-1 to TRBJ2-7; D not resolved. Looked up from germline, CDR1 is DFQATT and CDR2 is SNEGSKA (reference sequence). Trimming pared 7 bases from V and 5 bases from J, leaving 12 bases between. The CDR3 spans 11 residues. The CDR3 sequence is CSVPVGDEQYF. The CDR3 DNA reads as TGCAGTGTCCCCGTTGGGGACGAGCAGTACTTC.

This rearrangement joins TRBV30 to TRBJ1-3, with D perhaps matching TRBD1 (5 bases). CDR1 is GTSNPN and CDR2 is SVGIG in the germline V gene (reference sequence). The ends were cut back, 3 bases at V and 1 base at J, with 10 bases in the middle. This CDR3 is 14 amino acids long. CDR3 residues: CAWSRQGSGNTIYF. The CDR3 DNA sequence: TGTGCCTGGAGCCGGCAGGGATCTGGAAACACCATATATTTT.

The rearrangement joins TRBV27 to TRBJ2-7, with D perhaps matching TRBD1 (6 bases). CDR1 and CDR2 (germline): MNHEY, SMNVEV (reference sequence). The CDR3 sequence is 12 residues long. The ends were cut back, 5 bases at V and 7 bases at J, with 12 bases in the middle. The CDR3 loop reads CASSPDSEEQYF. CDR3 coding DNA: TGTGCCAGCAGTCCGGACAGCGAGGAGCAGTACTTC.

The chain uses TRBV18 and TRBJ2-3; the D gene could be TRBD1 or TRBD2 (5 bases each). Trimming left V 4 bases short and J 3 bases short, with 11 bases between. CDR3 length: 14 residues. Germline V gene data show CDR1 as KGHSH and CDR2 as LQKENI. The CDR3 DNA reads as TGTGCCAGCTCACTGGGGACCCGAACAGATACGCAGTATTTT. This sequence encodes CASSLGTRTDTQYF. Full variable domain (remainder filled in from reference TRBV18 and TRBJ2-3): NAGVMQNPRHLVRRRGQEARLRCSPMKGHSHVYWYRQLPEEGLKFMVYLQKENIIDESGMPKERFSAEFPKEGPSILRIQQVVRGDSAAYFCASSLGTRTDTQYFGPGTRLTVL.

The chain joins TRBV7-8 to TRBJ2-3, with D possibly matching TRBD1 (7 bases). The CDR3 extends over 16 amino acids. The V and J ends lost 5 bases and 2 bases respectively, with 17 bases between them. Per germline, CDR1 SGHVS and CDR2 FQNEAQ. The CDR3 DNA reads TGTGCCAGCAGCGCCCAGGGGGGCTTATACACAGATACGCAGTATTTT. Its translation: CASSAQGGLYTDTQYF.

V and J are TRBV5-6 and TRBJ1-6; D call uncertain. CDR3 length: 14 amino acids. Germline V lookup: CDR1 SGHDT, CDR2 YYEEEE. V dropped 0 bases and J dropped 9 bases, with 10 bases sitting between them. CDR3 in amino acids: CASSLGTGSSPLHF. The CDR3 region has the DNA TGTGCCAGCAGCTTGGGGACGGGAAGTTCACCCCTCCACTTT.

This chain links TRBV29-1 with TRBJ2-2; D call uncertain. This CDR3 is built from 11 residues. Trimming pared 7 bases from V and 7 bases from J, leaving 10 bases between. CDR1 is SQVTM, CDR2 ANQGSEA, per germline. CDR3 loop: CSALVVGELFF. The CDR3 DNA sequence: TGCAGCGCTCTAGTTGTCGGGGAGCTGTTTTTT.

This chain joins TRBV29-1 and TRBJ2-3, with D unclear. The length of the CDR3 is 12 residues. Germline CDR1 is SQVTM and CDR2 is ANQGSEA. Trimming left V 4 bases short and J 3 bases short, with 8 bases between. The CDR3 here is CSVVDPTDTQYF. The CDR3 nucleotides are TGCAGCGTTGTTGACCCAACAGATACGCAGTATTTT.

The chain carries TRBV7-9 and TRBJ2-1; 8 nucleotides align to TRBD2. Looked up from germline, CDR1 is SEHNR and CDR2 is FQNEAQ (reference sequence). The trim removed 9 bases at V and 10 bases at J, leaving 11 bases unmatched. CDR3 length: 13 residues. DNA for the CDR3: TGTGCCAGTCGACCGACCGGCGGGGGGGAGCAGTTCTTC. This sequence encodes CASRPTGGGEQFF. Variable domain in full (rest from reference TRBV7-9 and TRBJ2-1): DTGVSQNPRHKITKRGQNVTFRCDPISEHNRLYWYRQTLGQGPEFLTYFQNEAQLEKSRLLSDRFSAERPKGSFSTLEIQRTEQGDSAMYLCASRPTGGGEQFFGPGTRLTVL.

The V call is TRBV6-5, the J call TRBJ1-1; D remains ambiguous. The CDR3 totals 13 residues. CDR1 is MNHEY and CDR2 is SVGAGI in the germline V gene. Trimming took off 2 bases at V and 0 bases at J, with 4 bases between the two ends. This chain's CDR3 is CASSYVMNTEAFF. The CDR3 DNA is TGTGCCAGCAGTTACGTTATGAACACTGAAGCTTTCTTT.

The CDR3, as DNA: TGCAGCGTTGACCGCGGCACCTCTTACAATGAGCAGTTCTTC. This translates into CSVDRGTSYNEQFF. This sequence joins TRBV29-1 and TRBJ2-1; D is uncertain. Trimming left V 3 bases short and J 4 bases short, with 13 bases between. CDR3 length equals 14 residues. Germline V gene lookup returns CDR1 SQVTM and CDR2 ANQGSEA.

The V gene is TRBV5-1, the J gene TRBJ1-6, with a weak D call TRBD1 (5 bases). The V and J ends lost 4 bases and 8 bases respectively, with 16 bases between them. The CDR3 runs 15 residues. The V gene's germline CDR1 is SGHRS and CDR2 YFSETQ. The DNA of the CDR3 is TGCGCCAGCAGCAGGGATCCCGGGACGTATTCACCCCTCCACTTT. The encoded protein is CASSRDPGTYSPLHF. The full variable domain, its missing parts supplied by reference TRBV5-1 and TRBJ1-6, is KAGVTQTPRYLIKTRGQQVTLSCSPISGHRSVSWYQQTPGQGLQFLFEYFSETQRNKGNFPGRFSGRQFSNSRSEMNVSTLELGDSALYLCASSRDPGTYSPLHFGNGTRLTVT.

The J gene is TRBJ2-1, the V gene TRBV27; TRBD2 aligns across 7 bases. Germline loops: CDR1 MNHEY, CDR2 SMNVEV (reference sequence). The CDR3 is 15 residues long. J gave up 4 bases and V 3 bases, and 6 bases lay outside the gene matches. The CDR3 is CASSFGASGYNEQFF. CDR3 in DNA: TGTGCCAGCAGTTTTGGGGCTAGCGGATACAATGAGCAGTTCTTC.

V and J are TRBV5-5 and TRBJ2-2; no definite D call. CDR3 length: 13 amino acids. Trimming cost V 4 bases and J 6 bases, with 10 bases left between them. Germline CDR1 SGHKS, CDR2 YYEKEE (reference sequence). The CDR3 here is CASSSRLAGELFF. Here the CDR3 DNA reads TGTGCCAGCAGCAGCAGGTTGGCCGGGGAGCTGTTTTTT.

This clone was recorded only once. J is TRBJ1-2 and V is TRBV27, with D perhaps matching TRBD1 (5 bases). Trimming shortened V by 3 bases and J by 6 bases, and 17 bases separated the two germline ends. CDR1 and CDR2 from the germline V gene are MNHEY and SMNVEV (reference sequence). The CDR3 contains 15 residues. The chain's CDR3 is CASSLAGLDFDGYTF. The CDR3 DNA reads as TGTGCCAGCAGTTTGGCAGGGCTGGATTTCGATGGCTACACCTTC.

The V gene is TRBV20-1, the J gene TRBJ1-1, with D unclear. Between the trimmed V and J ends, which lost 1 base and 1 base, there was a span of 1 base. The germline V gene has CDR1 DFQATT and CDR2 SNEGSKA (reference sequence). The CDR3 is 11 amino acids. CDR3 region: CSARGNTEAFF. CDR3 DNA: TGCAGTGCTAGAGGGAACACTGAAGCTTTCTTT.

The chain employs TRBV29-1 and TRBJ1-1; D is possibly TRBD1 (5 bases). CDR1 is SQVTM and CDR2 is ANQGSEA in the germline V gene. V shed 4 bases and J shed 1 base, with 10 bases lying between them. The CDR3 loop spans 13 amino acids. The CDR3 DNA reads as TGCAGCGTTGTCCTGGGGGGGAACACTGAAGCTTTCTTT. As protein: CSVVLGGNTEAFF.

The chain is built from TRBV7-9 and TRBJ1-2; D remains ambiguous. Trimming removed 1 base at V and 11 bases at J, with 20 bases between. Germline V gene sequence: CDR1 SEHNR, CDR2 FQNEAQ (reference sequence). The CDR3 consists of 15 residues. The CDR3 reads CASSLGRELLNWYTF. CDR3 coding DNA: TGTGCCAGCAGCTTAGGCCGGGAGCTTCTTAATTGGTACACCTTC. The whole variable domain, remainder taken from reference TRBV7-9 and TRBJ1-2, is DTGVSQNPRHKITKRGQNVTFRCDPISEHNRLYWYRQTLGQGPEFLTYFQNEAQLEKSRLLSDRFSAERPKGSFSTLEIQRTEQGDSAMYLCASSLGRELLNWYTFGSGTRLTVV.

This chain links TRBV18 with TRBJ1-2; a possible D gene is TRBD1 (5 bases). Trimming removed 1 base from V and 0 bases from J, with 12 bases in between. The CDR3 is made up of 16 amino acids. Germline-derived CDR1 and CDR2 are KGHSH and LQKENI. The CDR3 nucleotides read TGTGCCAGCTCACCACAGGGGAGGTCGGCTAACTATGGCTACACCTTC. Translation: CASSPQGRSANYGYTF.

This sequence joins TRBV5-6 and TRBJ2-5; 10 nucleotides match TRBD2. The CDR3 loop spans 17 amino acids. Germline lookup yields CDR1 SGHDT and CDR2 YYEEEE. J was trimmed by 2 bases and V by 0 bases; bases with no gene match: 7. The CDR3 spells CASSLGNLAGVQETQYF. The CDR3 nucleotides read TGTGCCAGCAGCTTGGGCAATCTAGCGGGGGTACAAGAGACCCAGTACTTC.